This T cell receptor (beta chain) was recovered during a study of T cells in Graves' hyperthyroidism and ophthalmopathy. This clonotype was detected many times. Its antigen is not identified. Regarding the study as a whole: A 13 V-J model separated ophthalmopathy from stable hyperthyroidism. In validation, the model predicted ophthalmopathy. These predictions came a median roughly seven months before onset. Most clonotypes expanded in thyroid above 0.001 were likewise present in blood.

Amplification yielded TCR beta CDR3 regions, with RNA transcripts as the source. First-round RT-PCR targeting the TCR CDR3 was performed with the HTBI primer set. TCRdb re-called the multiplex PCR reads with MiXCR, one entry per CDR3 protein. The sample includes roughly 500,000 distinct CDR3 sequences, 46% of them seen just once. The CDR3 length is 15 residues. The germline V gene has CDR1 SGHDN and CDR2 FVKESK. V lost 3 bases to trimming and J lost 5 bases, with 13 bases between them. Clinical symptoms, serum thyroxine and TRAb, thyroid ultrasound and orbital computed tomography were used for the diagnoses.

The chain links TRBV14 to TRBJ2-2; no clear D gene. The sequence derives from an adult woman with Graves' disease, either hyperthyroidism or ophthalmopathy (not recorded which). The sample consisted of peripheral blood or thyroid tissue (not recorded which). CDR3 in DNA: TGTGCCAGCAGCCAGGCCCGACCATTAACCGGGGAGCTGTTTTTT. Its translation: CASSQARPLTGELFF. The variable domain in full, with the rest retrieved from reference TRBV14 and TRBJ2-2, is EAGVTQFPSHSVIEKGQTVTLRCDPISGHDNLYWYRRVMGKEIKFLLHFVKESKQDESGMPNNRFLAERTGGTYSTLKVQPAELEDSGVYFCASSQARPLTGELFFGEGSRLTVL.